The 29 T cell receptor beta chains reported below all come from one sample, sequenced in a study of blood T cell repertoires in COVID-19. Data came from immunoSEQ multiplex PCR; TCRdb stores just in-frame clones and leaves some out. The sample yields 410,000 or so clones, roughly 90% seen once. The sample taken for sequencing was peripheral blood. The receptors come from a middle-aged woman with COVID-19, enrolled during active disease.

This CDR3 reads CASSTDRGIDQPQHF. CDR3 nucleotides: TGTGCCAGCTCAACGGACAGGGGAATCGATCAGCCCCAGCATTTT. This sequence joins TRBV18 and TRBJ1-5; 9 positions match TRBD1. The length of the CDR3 is 15 residues. Germline V gives CDR1 KGHSH, CDR2 LQKENI. The junction had 7 bases not matched to a gene; V was cut back by 5 bases and J by 5 bases.

The rearrangement joins TRBV5-1 to TRBJ2-1; 8 bases match TRBD2. Germline V gene sequence: CDR1 SGHRS, CDR2 YFSETQ. With V trimmed by 4 bases and J by 5 bases, 11 bases remained unmatched. This CDR3 contains 16 residues. The CDR3 region is CASSPEKREKHNEQFF. The CDR3 DNA reads as TGCGCCAGCAGCCCGGAGAAGCGGGAGAAACACAATGAGCAGTTCTTC. Filled out from reference TRBV5-1 and TRBJ2-1, the complete variable domain reads KAGVTQTPRYLIKTRGQQVTLSCSPISGHRSVSWYQQTPGQGLQFLFEYFSETQRNKGNFPGRFSGRQFSNSRSEMNVSTLELGDSALYLCASSPEKREKHNEQFFGPGTRLTVL.

The table lists this clone with a count of one. As DNA, the CDR3 is TGTGCTAGTGGACCCGGGACAGGGACTTCACCCCTCCACTTT. Translation gives CASGPGTGTSPLHF. This chain links TRBV12-5 with TRBJ1-6; TRBD1 aligns across 9 bases. CDR3 size: 14 residues. The germline gives CDR1 LGHNT, CDR2 FRNRAP. After removal of 6 bases from V and 9 bases from J, the junction contained 6 bases not matched to a gene. The full variable domain, rest sourced from reference TRBV12-5 and TRBJ1-6, is DARVTQTPRHKVTEMGQEVTMRCQPILGHNTVFWYRQTMMQGLELLAYFRNRAPLDDSGMPKDRFSAEMPDATLATLKIQPSEPRDSAVYFCASGPGTGTSPLHFGNGTRLTVT.

This chain connects TRBV11-1 to TRBJ1-1; 9 nucleotides match TRBD1. Trimming cost V 5 bases and J 5 bases; bases outside gene matches: 9. The CDR3 is 15 amino acids. In germline, CDR1 is SGHAT, CDR2 FQDESV (reference sequence). The CDR3 DNA is TGTGCCAGCAGCCAACCCGGACAGGGGAGGACTGAAGCTTTCTTT. Residues: CASSQPGQGRTEAFF.

The chain employs TRBV6-5 and TRBJ1-1; perhaps TRBD1 as D (6 bases). The CDR3 is 16 amino acids. V lost 1 base to trimming and J lost 4 bases, with 16 bases between them. Germline loops: CDR1 MNHEY, CDR2 SVGAGI. DNA for the CDR3: TGTGCCAGCAGTTACTTGGGGGGGGCCAGATTCACTGAAGCTTTCTTT. It yields the protein CASSYLGGARFTEAFF.

V and J are TRBV6-4 and TRBJ1-6, with unresolved D. CDR3 length equals 14 residues. CDR1 and CDR2 from the germline V gene are MRHNA and SNTAGT. Between the trimmed V and J ends, which lost 5 bases and 6 bases, there was a span of 11 bases. CDR3 coding DNA: TGTGCCAGCAGTCTTACAGCTATTAATTCACCCCTCCACTTT. It specifies CASSLTAINSPLHF.

The chain uses TRBV6-6 and TRBJ1-1; D ambiguous. V was clipped by 4 bases and J by 1 base, with 16 bases between them. The CDR3 loop spans 16 amino acids. The V gene's germline CDR1 is MNHNY and CDR2 SVGAGI (reference sequence). This CDR3 reads CASSFSMTQSNTEAFF. The CDR3 nucleotides are TGTGCCAGCAGTTTCTCCATGACACAGTCGAACACTGAAGCTTTCTTT.

The V gene is TRBV5-5, the J gene TRBJ2-3; TRBD2 matches 7 bases. The trim removed 6 bases at V and 5 bases at J, leaving 9 bases unmatched. This CDR3 contains 14 residues. From germline, CDR1 is SGHKS and CDR2 YYEKEE (reference sequence). The CDR3 protein is CASTLMGGEDTQYF. The CDR3 nucleotides read TGTGCCAGCACCCTAATGGGGGGGGAAGATACGCAGTATTTT.

This clone was picked up one time. The V gene is TRBV28, the J gene TRBJ1-1, with D maybe TRBD1 (6 bases). Per germline, CDR1 MDHEN and CDR2 SYDVKM. Deletions cut 8 bases from V and 4 bases from J, with 14 bases between. The CDR3 has 13 amino acids. CDR3 bases: TGTGCCAGCCTCAGGGGCTCGGGCACTGAAGCTTTCTTT. Amino acids: CASLRGSGTEAFF.

The V call is TRBV23-1, the J call TRBJ2-1; D remains unclear. TRBV23-1 is reported as an ORF; its role is uncertain. With 3 bases removed from V and 13 bases from J, the gap between germline ends came to 16 bases. This CDR3 contains 13 residues. The CDR3 is CASSQPECSSQFF. DNA for the CDR3: TGCGCCAGCAGTCAGCCCGAGTGCTCCTCTCAGTTCTTC.

The J gene is TRBJ2-1, the V gene TRBV7-9, with 9 bases that match TRBD2. The V segment lost 7 bases and the J segment 8 bases; nucleotides outside the gene matches: 6. The germline gives CDR1 SEHNR, CDR2 FQNEAQ (reference sequence). This CDR3 spans 13 amino acids. CDR3 residues: CASISGGRHEQFF. As DNA, the CDR3 is TGTGCCAGCATAAGCGGGGGGCGCCATGAGCAGTTCTTC. Variable domain in full (rest from reference TRBV7-9 and TRBJ2-1): DTGVSQNPRHKITKRGQNVTFRCDPISEHNRLYWYRQTLGQGPEFLTYFQNEAQLEKSRLLSDRFSAERPKGSFSTLEIQRTEQGDSAMYLCASISGGRHEQFFGPGTRLTVL.

The sample holds one count of this clone. This chain uses TRBV7-2 with TRBJ1-2, with 7 bases that match TRBD1. This CDR3 contains 16 residues. Germline V gives CDR1 SGHTA, CDR2 FQGNSA. The V and J ends lost 7 bases and 0 bases, in that order; junction bases with no gene match: 11. The CDR3 loop is CASTGDRDLANYGYTF. CDR3 coding DNA: TGTGCCAGCACCGGAGACAGGGACCTAGCTAACTATGGCTACACCTTC.

V gene TRBV28 combines with J gene TRBJ1-5, with 8 bases identical to TRBD1. The ends lost 7 bases at V and 1 base at J; junction bases unmatched: 12. Germline V lookup: CDR1 MDHEN, CDR2 SYDVKM. The CDR3 covers 17 residues. CDR3 amino acids: CASKPGQGLASNQPQHF. CDR3 sequence (DNA): TGTGCCAGCAAGCCAGGACAGGGCCTGGCAAGCAATCAGCCCCAGCATTTT.

This chain joins TRBV4-3 and TRBJ1-3; D is unresolved. The V gene lost 4 bases and the J gene lost 0 bases, with 10 bases spanning the gap. The germline V gene has CDR1 LGHNA and CDR2 YSLEER. The CDR3 totals 15 residues. Here the CDR3 reads CASSRRRDSGNTIYF. The CDR3 DNA is TGCGCCAGCAGCCGGAGACGGGACTCTGGAAACACCATATATTTT.

The chain carries TRBV5-1 and TRBJ1-1; D is undetermined. The CDR3 has 13 amino acids. Germline values: CDR1 SGHRS, CDR2 YFSETQ. The V end lost 2 bases, the J end lost 4 bases, and 9 bases lay between the germline ends. CDR3 nucleotide sequence: TGCGCCAGCAGCTTTCAGGATACCACTGAAGCTTTCTTT. It specifies CASSFQDTTEAFF.

The chain uses TRBV29-1 and TRBJ1-5; 11 nucleotides match TRBD1. The length of the CDR3 is 14 residues. CDR1 is SQVTM and CDR2 is ANQGSEA in the germline V gene. The J segment lost 3 bases and the V segment lost 5 bases, leaving 3 bases of the junction unmatched. The CDR3 is CSVTDRGLNQPQHF. CDR3 bases: TGCAGCGTTACGGACAGGGGGCTCAATCAGCCCCAGCATTTT. The full variable domain, its missing parts supplied by reference TRBV29-1 and TRBJ1-5, is SAVISQKPSRDICQRGTSLTIQCQVDSQVTMMFWYRQQPGQSLTLIATANQGSEATYESGFVIDKFPISRPNLTFSTLTVSNMSPEDSSIYLCSVTDRGLNQPQHFGDGTRLSIL.

The rearrangement joins TRBV28 to TRBJ1-2; no definite D call. The CDR3 runs 13 residues. V was clipped by 6 bases and J by 4 bases, with 12 bases between them. Germline lookup yields CDR1 MDHEN and CDR2 SYDVKM. CDR3 protein: CASRQSGLYGYTF. For the CDR3, the DNA is TGTGCCAGCAGACAGTCAGGTCTCTATGGCTACACCTTC.

The chain has TRBV4-1 and TRBJ1-1, with TRBD1 as a possible D gene (6 bases). From germline, CDR1 is MGHRA and CDR2 YSYEKL. Trimming pared 3 bases from V and 5 bases from J, leaving 19 bases between. The CDR3 contains 16 residues. The CDR3 sequence: CASSHLGRGRRTEAFF. In DNA, the CDR3 is TGCGCCAGCAGCCACCTCGGGCGGGGGCGCCGGACTGAAGCTTTCTTT.

The genes are TRBV28 and TRBJ2-5; TRBD1 might be the D (7 bases). The germline V gene has CDR1 MDHEN and CDR2 SYDVKM. The CDR3 spans 14 residues. V was cut by 4 bases and J by 5 bases, with 14 bases left in between. The CDR3 spells CASSSPTGRETQYF. DNA for the CDR3: TGTGCCAGCAGTTCACCGACAGGGAGGGAGACCCAGTACTTC.

The chain joins TRBV19 to TRBJ2-3; perhaps TRBD2 as D (6 bases). Germline loops: CDR1 LNHDA, CDR2 SQIVND (reference sequence). With 10 bases removed from V and 0 bases from J, the gap between germline ends came to 17 bases. The CDR3 covers 15 residues. CDR3 sequence: CATSQWRGSTDTQYF. The CDR3 nucleotides are TGTGCCACTTCACAATGGCGGGGCAGCACAGATACGCAGTATTTT.

The chain uses TRBV28 and TRBJ1-2, with D possibly TRBD1 on 6 matching bases. The CDR3 spans 15 residues. The germline V gene encodes CDR1 MDHEN and CDR2 SYDVKM. The V end lost 1 base, the J end lost 4 bases, and 13 bases lay between the germline ends. The DNA of the CDR3 is TGTGCCAGCAGTTTATCCAAGACAGGCCCCTATGGCTACACCTTC. It encodes CASSLSKTGPYGYTF.

The genes are TRBV5-1 and TRBJ2-7; 8 nucleotides match TRBD1. J was trimmed by 6 bases and V by 0 bases; bases with no gene match: 8. There are 15 residues in the CDR3. Germline V CDR1 and CDR2: SGHRS, YFSETQ. The CDR3 bases are TGCGCCAGCAGCTTGGAAGGCAGGGGGCTTGGCGAGCAGTACTTC. Translation: CASSLEGRGLGEQYF. Combining the CDR3 with reference TRBV5-1 and TRBJ2-7 gives the whole variable domain KAGVTQTPRYLIKTRGQQVTLSCSPISGHRSVSWYQQTPGQGLQFLFEYFSETQRNKGNFPGRFSGRQFSNSRSEMNVSTLELGDSALYLCASSLEGRGLGEQYFGPGTRLTVT.

The chain uses TRBV2 and TRBJ1-4; 9 bases are a match to TRBD1. There are 16 residues in the CDR3. Germline CDR1 and CDR2: SNHLY and FYNNEI. The J segment lost 7 bases and the V segment lost 5 bases, leaving 11 bases of the junction unmatched. The CDR3 is CASSLGQGIGSEKLFF. Written as DNA, the CDR3 is TGTGCCAGCAGTTTGGGACAGGGTATCGGTAGTGAAAAACTGTTTTTT.

The V and J genes are TRBV28 and TRBJ2-7; D is uncertain. V dropped 1 base and J dropped 2 bases, with 9 bases sitting between them. CDR3 length: 14 amino acids. Looked up from germline, CDR1 is MDHEN and CDR2 is SYDVKM. As DNA, the CDR3 is TGTGCCAGCAGTTTATACCCTAGGACCTACGAGCAGTACTTC. Protein product: CASSLYPRTYEQYF.

This chain links TRBV5-4 with TRBJ1-1; D ambiguous. The CDR3 is 15 amino acids. The germline gives CDR1 SGHNT, CDR2 YYREEE (reference sequence). V shed 0 bases and J shed 0 bases, with 9 bases lying between them. For the CDR3, the DNA is TGTGCCAGCAGCTTGGGTGCAGGTTTGAACACTGAAGCTTTCTTT. It is translated as CASSLGAGLNTEAFF.

The chain combines TRBV25-1 with TRBJ1-1; 10 nucleotides align to TRBD1. The CDR3 runs to 16 residues. Per the germline V gene, CDR1 is MGHDK and CDR2 is SYGVNS. The V segment lost 0 bases and the J segment 7 bases; nucleotides outside the gene matches: 8. CDR3 in amino acids: CASSEYAGTGANEAFF. DNA of the CDR3: TGTGCCAGCAGTGAATATGCCGGGACAGGGGCCAATGAAGCTTTCTTT.

The chain joins TRBV5-6 to TRBJ2-7, with D possibly TRBD1 on 6 matching bases. Germline V gene sequence: CDR1 SGHDT, CDR2 YYEEEE. V gave up 2 bases and J gave up 5 bases, with 14 bases separating them. This CDR3 spans 14 amino acids. The CDR3 DNA reads as TGTGCCAGCAGCTTCGCAGGGGTTGAAAACGAGCAGTACTTC. Translated: CASSFAGVENEQYF.

The V and J genes are TRBV6-2 or TRBV6-3 and TRBJ1-5, with 10 bases fitting TRBD1. V lost 3 bases to trimming and J lost 5 bases; unmatched junction nucleotides: 4. CDR1 MNHEY and CDR2 SVGEGT come from the germline V gene. The CDR3 consists of 15 residues. CDR3 amino acids: CASSYLTGGYQPQHF. The CDR3 DNA sequence: TGTGCCAGCAGTTATCTGACAGGGGGCTATCAGCCCCAGCATTTT.

This chain links TRBV4-3 with TRBJ2-5; TRBD2 matches 10 bases. Trimming cost V 0 bases and J 0 bases; bases outside gene matches: 7. The CDR3 totals 18 residues. Germline V lookup: CDR1 LGHNA, CDR2 YSLEER. The CDR3 DNA follows: TGCGCCAGCAGCCAAGATGGGATAGCGGGAGGTTACCAAGAGACCCAGTACTTC. The encoded protein is CASSQDGIAGGYQETQYF.